These 19 T cell receptor beta chains were sequenced from one sample in a study of response to subunit inactivated influenza vaccine. TCRdb re-called the RT-PCR reads through MiXCR, storing one row per CDR3 protein. Of 400,000 to 650,000 distinct CDR3 sequences listed, about 7.2% are singletons. Sequences were derived from PBMCs from blood, sampled less than 30 months after vaccination. Receptors originate from a man between 50 and 69 years old who received an inactivated influenza vaccine.

This clonotype was seen a few times. The chain joins TRBV11-2 to TRBJ1-6; 7 bases line up with TRBD1. The germline CDR1 and CDR2 sequences are SGHAT and FQNNGV. The CDR3 spans 13 residues. Losses at the gene ends were 9 bases for V and 7 bases for J; bases not matched to a gene: 6. CDR3 sequence: CASTGEYNSPLHF. Written as DNA, the CDR3 is TGTGCCAGTACAGGGGAGTACAATTCACCCCTCCACTTT.

This clonotype was detected a few times. V is TRBV18 and J is TRBJ2-7; no reliable D call. Germline V CDR1 and CDR2: KGHSH, LQKENI. The CDR3 has 14 amino acids. V lost 3 bases and J 2 bases, leaving 11 bases between the germline ends. CDR3: CASSPPGRAYEQYF. The CDR3 DNA reads as TGTGCCAGCTCACCTCCGGGCCGCGCCTACGAGCAGTACTTC.

Concerning this clonotype itself: A read error may explain this, as a much larger clone is one base away. The rearrangement joins TRBV29-1 to TRBJ2-5; D tentatively fits TRBD1 or TRBD2 (5 bases each). The CDR3 runs to 15 residues. Looked up from germline, CDR1 is SQVTM and CDR2 is ANQGSEA. Deletions cut 2 bases from V and 8 bases from J, with 21 bases between. The CDR3 bases are TGCAGCGTTGAACGGGGCACCGGTTCGGTATGCACCCAGTACTTC. Translation: CSVERGTGSVCTQYF.

This clonotype came up many times. The rearrangement uses TRBV20-1 and TRBJ2-3; 16 positions match TRBD2. The germline V gene has CDR1 DFQATT and CDR2 SNEGSKA (reference sequence). Losses at the gene ends were 3 bases for V and 4 bases for J; bases not matched to a gene: 4. The CDR3 has 16 amino acids. The CDR3 sequence: CSASGTSGRAPDTQYF. CDR3 coding DNA: TGCAGTGCTAGTGGGACTAGCGGGAGGGCCCCAGATACGCAGTATTTT.

Notes on this clonotype: Given a much more abundant clone one base away, this may be a read error. This CDR3 is CSAARGLILTGELFF. The CDR3 coding sequence is TGCAGTGCCGCTCGGGGACTAATCCTCACCGGGGAGCTGTTTTTT. The chain joins TRBV20-1 to TRBJ2-2; TRBD2 aligns across 7 bases. Losses at the gene ends were 6 bases for V and 4 bases for J; bases not matched to a gene: 11. The CDR3 has 15 amino acids. Germline-derived CDR1 and CDR2 are DFQATT and SNEGSKA (reference sequence).

This clonotype was found a few times. J is TRBJ2-5 and V is TRBV2; a possible D gene is TRBD2 (5 bases). Germline V CDR1 and CDR2: SNHLY, FYNNEI. Trimming removed 10 bases at V and 1 base at J, with 16 bases between. The length of the CDR3 is 14 residues. As DNA, the CDR3 is TGTGCCACTCGCGAGGGTAGGGTCCAAGAGACCCAGTACTTC. Encoded protein: CATREGRVQETQYF.

This chain joins TRBV7-2 and TRBJ2-1; D may correspond to TRBD1 or TRBD2 (5 bases each). The V gene lost 5 bases and the J gene lost 7 bases, with 12 bases spanning the gap. The CDR3 runs to 13 residues. CDR1 is SGHTA, CDR2 FQGNSA, per germline. Here the CDR3 DNA reads TGTGCCAGCAGCCGAGAGAGGGGTAATGAGCAGTTCTTC. Amino acid sequence: CASSRERGNEQFF.

This clonotype was counted between two and nine times. This chain connects TRBV28 to TRBJ1-1, with 7 bases matching TRBD1. CDR1 MDHEN and CDR2 SYDVKM come from the germline V gene. The CDR3 is 15 residues long. After removal of 8 bases from V and 11 bases from J, the junction contained 20 bases not matched to a gene. DNA of the CDR3: TGTGCCAGCGTGGGACCAGGGGACAGTCGAGGGCGGGCTTTCTTT. The encoded protein is CASVGPGDSRGRAFF.

This clonotype was detected ten times or more. The V call is TRBV7-8, the J call TRBJ2-1; 11 nucleotides match TRBD2. The germline V gene encodes CDR1 SGHVS and CDR2 FQNEAQ. With V trimmed by 1 base and J by 2 bases, 1 base remained unmatched. This CDR3 has 16 amino acids. The CDR3 here is CASSLGGLAAYNEQFF. In DNA form, the CDR3 reads TGTGCCAGCAGCTTAGGGGGACTAGCGGCCTACAATGAGCAGTTCTTC.

This clonotype was picked up a small number of times. The chain employs TRBV20-1 and TRBJ2-1, with D perhaps TRBD2 (5 bases). CDR1 is DFQATT, CDR2 SNEGSKA, per germline (reference sequence). Trimming shortened V by 2 bases and J by 8 bases, and 19 bases separated the two germline ends. The CDR3 is 15 amino acids. As DNA, the CDR3 is TGCAGTGCTAGACTAGCCCAAGAATGGGTTCATGAGCAGTTCTTC. This sequence encodes CSARLAQEWVHEQFF.

This clonotype was observed at least ten times. The chain has TRBV20-1 and TRBJ2-7; D is undetermined. V shed 1 base and J shed 2 bases, with 6 bases lying between them. The CDR3 totals 12 residues. Germline V lookup: CDR1 DFQATT, CDR2 SNEGSKA (reference sequence). The DNA for the CDR3 is TGCAGTGCTAGAGTTCAGCCCTACGAGCAGTACTTC. This gives the protein CSARVQPYEQYF.

A few counts support this clonotype. CDR3 DNA sequence: TGCGCCAGCAGCGTACACAGGGACGAGCAGTACTTC. Protein sequence: CASSVHRDEQYF. V and J are TRBV5-1 and TRBJ2-7; TRBD1 is a possible D gene (6 bases). Per the germline V gene, CDR1 is SGHRS and CDR2 is YFSETQ. Trimming removed 4 bases from V and 5 bases from J, with 10 bases in between. The CDR3 loop spans 12 amino acids.

This clonotype was observed a handful of times. This chain joins TRBV20-1 and TRBJ1-2, with D unclear. This CDR3 is 14 amino acids long. Germline V lookup: CDR1 DFQATT, CDR2 SNEGSKA (reference sequence). V lost 0 bases, J lost 4 bases, and 12 bases lay in between. The DNA for the CDR3 is TGCAGTGCTAGAGATGGGGATATCGGCTATGGCTACACCTTC. The encoded protein is CSARDGDIGYGYTF.

The V gene is TRBV15, the J gene TRBJ2-1; either TRBD1 or TRBD2 may fit D (6 bases each). This CDR3 region has 17 residues. Germline CDR1 LNHNV, CDR2 YYDKDF (reference sequence). Trimming shortened V by 2 bases and J by 4 bases, and 18 bases separated the two germline ends. This chain's CDR3 is CATSRFEGGGPYNEQFF. CDR3 DNA sequence: TGTGCCACCAGCAGATTCGAGGGTGGGGGGCCTTACAATGAGCAGTTCTTC. The full variable domain, its missing parts supplied by reference TRBV15 and TRBJ2-1, is DAMVIQNPRYQVTQFGKPVTLSCSQTLNHNVMYWYQQKSSQAPKLLFHYYDKDFNNEADTPDNFQSRRPNTSFCFLDIRSPGLGDTAMYLCATSRFEGGGPYNEQFFGPGTRLTVL.

The chain is built from TRBV5-1 and TRBJ2-1; a weak D match, TRBD2 (5 bases). V was pared by 3 bases and J by 0 bases, with 10 bases between. The CDR3 loop spans 15 amino acids. CDR1 SGHRS and CDR2 YFSETQ come from the germline V gene. The CDR3 sequence: CASSSDYPSYNEQFF. The CDR3, as DNA: TGCGCCAGCAGCTCCGACTACCCCTCCTACAATGAGCAGTTCTTC.

This clonotype came up many times. The chain carries TRBV12-3 or TRBV12-4 and TRBJ2-3; 9 bases agree with TRBD1. V was pared by 6 bases and J by 6 bases, with 10 bases of the junction left unmatched. The CDR3 is 15 residues long. The CDR3 sequence is CASRKTGGAFDTQYF. The CDR3 bases are TGTGCCAGCAGGAAAACAGGGGGCGCTTTCGATACGCAGTATTTT.

The sample holds many counts of this clonotype. This chain links TRBV20-1 with TRBJ2-2; TRBD2 matches 7 bases. V lost 0 bases, J lost 3 bases, and 7 bases stayed unmatched. This CDR3 has 16 residues. From germline, CDR1 is DFQATT and CDR2 SNEGSKA (reference sequence). CDR3 sequence: CSARDRRLADTGELFF. The CDR3 bases are TGCAGTGCTAGAGATCGAAGACTAGCCGACACCGGGGAGCTGTTTTTT.

The table lists this clonotype with many counts. The chain carries TRBV12-3 or TRBV12-4 and TRBJ2-5, with D perhaps assigned TRBD1 or TRBD2 (6 bases each). Trimming shortened V by 3 bases and J by 3 bases, and 11 bases separated the two germline ends. The CDR3 is 14 residues long. The CDR3 sequence is CASSFHGGEETQYF. In nucleotides, the CDR3 is TGTGCCAGCAGTTTTCACGGGGGCGAAGAGACCCAGTACTTC.

This clonotype has a handful of counts. The chain couples TRBV3-1 to TRBJ1-2, with 10 bases aligning to TRBD1. J was trimmed by 4 bases and V by 5 bases; bases with no gene match: 10. Germline V lookup: CDR1 LGHDT, CDR2 YNNKEL (reference sequence). The CDR3 consists of 16 residues. CDR3 DNA sequence: TGTGCCAGCAGCACGACAGGGGGCGAACGACCCTATGGCTACACCTTC. Amino acids: CASSTTGGERPYGYTF. Using reference TRBV3-1 and TRBJ1-2 for the parts outside the CDR3, the full variable domain is DTAVSQTPKYLVTQMGNDKSIKCEQNLGHDTMYWYKQDSKKFLKIMFSYNNKELIINETVPNRFSPKSPDKAHLNLHINSLELGDSAVYFCASSTTGGERPYGYTFGSGTRLTVV.